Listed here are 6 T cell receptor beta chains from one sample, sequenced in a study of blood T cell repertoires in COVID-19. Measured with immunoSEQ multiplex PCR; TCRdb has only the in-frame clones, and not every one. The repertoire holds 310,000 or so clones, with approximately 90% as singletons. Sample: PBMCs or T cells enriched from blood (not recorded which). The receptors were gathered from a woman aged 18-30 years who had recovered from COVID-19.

The CDR3: CASSYVDRGYEQYF. CDR3 DNA sequence: TGTGCCAGCAGTTACGTGGACAGGGGCTACGAGCAGTACTTC. The rearrangement joins TRBV6-2 or TRBV6-3 to TRBJ2-7, with 9 bases matching TRBD1. This CDR3 has 14 amino acids. After removal of 2 bases from V and 3 bases from J, the junction contained 2 bases not matched to a gene. The germline gives CDR1 MNHEY, CDR2 SVGEGT.

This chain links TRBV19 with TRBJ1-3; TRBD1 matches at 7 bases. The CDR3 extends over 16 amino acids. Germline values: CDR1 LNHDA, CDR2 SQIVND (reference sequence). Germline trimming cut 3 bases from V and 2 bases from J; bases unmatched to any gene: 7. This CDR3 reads CASSIQETGTGNTIYF. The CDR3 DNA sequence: TGTGCCAGTAGTATCCAAGAGACAGGGACTGGAAACACCATATATTTT.

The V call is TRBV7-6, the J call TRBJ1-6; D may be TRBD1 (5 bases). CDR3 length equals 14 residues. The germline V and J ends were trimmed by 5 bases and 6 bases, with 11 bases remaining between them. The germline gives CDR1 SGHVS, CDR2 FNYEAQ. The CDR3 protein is CASSPRATNSPLHF. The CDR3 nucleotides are TGTGCCAGCAGCCCCAGGGCGACTAATTCACCCCTCCACTTT.

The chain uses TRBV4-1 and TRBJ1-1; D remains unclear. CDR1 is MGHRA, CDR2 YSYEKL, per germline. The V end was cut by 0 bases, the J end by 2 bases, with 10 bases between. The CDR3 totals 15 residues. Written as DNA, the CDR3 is TGCGCCAGCAGCCAAGAATTAGCAGCTAACACTGAAGCTTTCTTT. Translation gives CASSQELAANTEAFF.

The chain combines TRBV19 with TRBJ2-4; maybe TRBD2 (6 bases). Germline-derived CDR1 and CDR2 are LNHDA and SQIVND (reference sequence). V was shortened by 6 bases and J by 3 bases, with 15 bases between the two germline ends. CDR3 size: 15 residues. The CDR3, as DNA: TGTGCCAGTAGGGGAGGTGCAGGGTTCAAAAACATTCAGTACTTC. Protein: CASRGGAGFKNIQYF.

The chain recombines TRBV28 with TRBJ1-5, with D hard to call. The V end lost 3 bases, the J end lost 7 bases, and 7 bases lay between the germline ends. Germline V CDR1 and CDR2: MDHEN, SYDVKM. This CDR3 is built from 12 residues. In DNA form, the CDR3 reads TGTGCCAGCAGTTTGTGGCTCCAGCCCCAGCATTTT. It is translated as CASSLWLQPQHF.